The entry below gives a single T cell receptor beta chain sequence along with its context. The germline gives CDR1 SGHAT, CDR2 FQNNGV. V shed 8 bases, J shed 2 bases, and the junction held 5 bases outside the gene matches. The CDR3 length is 13 residues. The data were obtained in a study of blood T cell repertoires in COVID-19. Study as a whole: The cDNA or gDNA used as material had been derived from T cells, B-cell-depleted T cells, or PBMCs.

Original methodology: Amplified reference gene primers provided the basis for estimating nucleated cell counts. Assay used: immunoSEQ multiplex PCR; TCRdb lists only in-frame clones, some missing. The DNA was the basis for D and trimming; V, J and clone size are from that table. The sample shows roughly 250,000 clones, approximately 91% of them seen only once. The receptor's source is a man aged 25-40 years with COVID-19, enrolled during active disease. What was sequenced was peripheral blood. The chain employs TRBV11-2 and TRBJ2-5; 7 bases map to TRBD1. CDR3 bases: TGTGCCAGCCACCGGGACAGACAAGAGACCCAGTACTTC. This encodes CASHRDRQETQYF.